The 11 T cell receptor beta chains given below trace back to one sample, sequenced in a study of human T cells and chemical hapten exposure. Noted time point: patch test 2, 6 weeks after DPC sensitization. Noted treatment: therapeutic diphenylcyclopropenone sensitization with weekly scalp DPC. TCRdb processed the RACE reads anew with MiXCR; each CDR3 protein has one entry. The data show roughly 92,000 distinct CDR3 sequences, over 9.5% seen once. Sequences were derived from whole blood, sampled in connection with sensitization to the hapten diphenylcyclopropenone (DPC). The receptor source for this set is a middle-aged woman with alopecia areata. Some clones in this sample may be carry-over from other donors' samples.

This clonotype was observed a few times. An end of the junction differs from the germline gene, which may be a read error. The chain is built from TRBV20-1 and TRBJ1-5; D is uncertain. The germline gives CDR1 DFQATT, CDR2 SNEGSKA (reference sequence). The CDR3 loop spans 10 amino acids. In DNA form, the CDR3 reads TGCAGTGCTGGAGATCAGCCCCAGCATTTT. This sequence encodes CSAGDQPQHF.

Concerning this clonotype itself: A much larger clonotype is one base distant, so this may be a read error. Likely a read error: the CDR3 ends without its conserved phenylalanine or tryptophan. The genes are TRBV30 and TRBJ1-1; tentative D call: TRBD1 (5 bases). With 4 bases removed from V and 7 bases from J, the gap between germline ends came to 10 bases. This CDR3 spans 11 amino acids. The V gene's germline CDR1 is GTSNPN and CDR2 SVGIG (reference sequence). The CDR3 here is CAWIGRVEAFS. CDR3 sequence (DNA): TGTGCCTGGATCGGCAGGGTTGAAGCTTTCTCT.

The rearrangement links TRBV3-1 to TRBJ2-1, with D perhaps TRBD2 (6 bases). Trimming shortened V by 0 bases and J by 10 bases, and 13 bases separated the two germline ends. This CDR3 region has 14 residues. The germline CDR1 and CDR2 sequences are LGHDT and YNNKEL (reference sequence). This CDR3 is CASSQDPWAGEQFF. The CDR3 DNA is TGTGCCAGCAGCCAAGATCCCTGGGCGGGGGAGCAGTTCTTC.

This chain uses TRBV18 with TRBJ1-5, with 10 bases matching TRBD1. CDR1 and CDR2 from the germline V gene are KGHSH and LQKENI. The CDR3 extends over 16 amino acids. With V trimmed by 5 bases and J by 7 bases, 11 bases remained unmatched. CDR3 region: CASSTRDRGPGQPQHF. CDR3 DNA sequence: TGTGCCAGCTCAACGAGAGACAGGGGGCCCGGCCAGCCCCAGCATTTT.

This sequence joins TRBV10-3 and TRBJ2-1; TRBD2 aligns across 12 bases. This CDR3 comprises 19 residues. The V and J ends lost 0 bases and 8 bases, in that order; junction bases with no gene match: 14. CDR1 is ENHRY, CDR2 SYGVKD, per germline. CDR3 nucleotide sequence: TGTGCCATCAGTGAGTCCCCTAGCGGGAGGGCCAGCGCAGGATATGAGCAGTTCTTC. It codes for CAISESPSGRASAGYEQFF.

The table lists this clonotype with many counts. The chain is built from TRBV20-1 and TRBJ2-7; the D gene is possibly TRBD2 (6 bases). The germline V gene has CDR1 DFQATT and CDR2 SNEGSKA (reference sequence). The CDR3 covers 14 residues. Trimming took 5 bases from V and 0 from J, leaving 14 bases between them. The DNA for the CDR3 is TGCAGTGCTTCCTTAGCGGAGAGCTCCTACGAGCAGTACTTC. Translated, it gives CSASLAESSYEQYF.

This clonotype was seen a few times. The V call is TRBV10-3, the J call TRBJ2-7, with D tentatively TRBD2 (6 bases). From germline, CDR1 is ENHRY and CDR2 SYGVKD. The CDR3 extends over 16 amino acids. Trimming cost V 2 bases and J 5 bases, with 19 bases left between them. CDR3 in amino acids: CAISESGPTLVNEQYF. Here the CDR3 DNA reads TGTGCCATCAGTGAGAGCGGGCCAACCCTCGTAAACGAGCAGTACTTC.

This clonotype was recorded a few times. The rearrangement links TRBV6-2 or TRBV6-3 to TRBJ2-1, with 10 bases fitting TRBD2. V lost 2 bases, J lost 5 bases, and 9 bases stayed unmatched. This CDR3 spans 17 amino acids. Germline-derived CDR1 and CDR2 are MNHEY and SVGEGT. The CDR3 loop is CASSYASSGRVHNEQFF. DNA of the CDR3: TGTGCCAGCAGTTACGCGTCTAGCGGGAGAGTCCACAATGAGCAGTTCTTC.

The gene calls are TRBV7-8 and TRBJ2-1; D is unresolved. V was pared by 4 bases and J by 6 bases, with 16 bases between. The germline gives CDR1 SGHVS, CDR2 FQNEAQ. CDR3 length: 15 residues. CDR3 coding DNA: TGTGCCAGCAGCTCCTACCGTGGATTGGGCAATGAGCAGTTCTTC. As protein: CASSSYRGLGNEQFF.

This clonotype is labeled medium-sized. This chain connects TRBV9 to TRBJ1-2; D is uncertain. This CDR3 region has 12 residues. V was trimmed by 3 bases and J by 4 bases, leaving 7 bases between them. The germline CDR1 and CDR2 sequences are SGDLS and YYNGEE. The CDR3 DNA sequence: TGTGCCAGCAGCGCGCGTAGCTATGGCTACACCTTC. Protein product: CASSARSYGYTF.

CDR3 sequence: CASGLPPRTGNYEQYF. CDR3 nucleotide sequence: TGTGCTAGTGGTTTGCCCCCCCGGACAGGGAACTACGAGCAGTACTTC. This chain joins TRBV12-5 and TRBJ2-7; 8 bases match TRBD1. Losses at the gene ends were 2 bases for V and 3 bases for J; bases not matched to a gene: 9. The germline CDR1 and CDR2 sequences are LGHNT and FRNRAP. CDR3 length equals 16 residues.